This T cell receptor (beta chain) is drawn from a study of control samples from healthy donors and cancer patients. Libraries were prepared by immunoSEQ multiplex PCR; TCRdb keeps only in-frame clonotypes and omits some of them. The sample carries more than 100,000 clones, 80% to 95% recorded once. This CDR3 is built from 15 residues. The V gene's germline CDR1 is SEHNR and CDR2 FQNEAQ (reference sequence). The junction had 3 bases not matched to a gene; V was cut back by 5 bases and J by 3 bases. The clonotype originates from a man in his late teens or twenties in good health. The source material was blood. The chain uses TRBV7-9 and TRBJ2-1; 11 nucleotides line up with TRBD1. The CDR3 is CASSTGQGGYNEQFF. The CDR3 DNA sequence: TGTGCCAGCAGCACGGGACAGGGGGGCTACAATGAGCAGTTCTTC.